The sequence of this T cell receptor beta chain was determined in a study of T cell responses to AZD1222 COVID-19 vaccine. Assay used: immunoSEQ multiplex PCR; TCRdb lists only in-frame clones, some missing. The sample has around 130,000 clones, 93% seen once. Per the germline V gene, CDR1 is SGHRS and CDR2 is YFSETQ. The V and J ends lost 2 bases and 0 bases respectively, with 10 bases between them. The CDR3 is made up of 15 amino acids. There are a few counts of this clone. The antigen remains undetermined. Study observations and caveats: Baseline seropositivity occurred in only six or seven AZD1222 recipients.

J is TRBJ2-3 and V is TRBV5-1; D may be TRBD1 (5 bases). The source was peripheral blood, collected on day 0 of AZD1222 vaccination. The TCR comes from an adult in good health. The CDR3 region is CASSFDRTSTDTQYF. The DNA for the CDR3 is TGCGCCAGCAGCTTCGACAGAACTAGCACAGATACGCAGTATTTT. The whole variable domain, filled in from reference TRBV5-1 and TRBJ2-3, reads KAGVTQTPRYLIKTRGQQVTLSCSPISGHRSVSWYQQTPGQGLQFLFEYFSETQRNKGNFPGRFSGRQFSNSRSEMNVSTLELGDSALYLCASSFDRTSTDTQYFGPGTRLTVL.